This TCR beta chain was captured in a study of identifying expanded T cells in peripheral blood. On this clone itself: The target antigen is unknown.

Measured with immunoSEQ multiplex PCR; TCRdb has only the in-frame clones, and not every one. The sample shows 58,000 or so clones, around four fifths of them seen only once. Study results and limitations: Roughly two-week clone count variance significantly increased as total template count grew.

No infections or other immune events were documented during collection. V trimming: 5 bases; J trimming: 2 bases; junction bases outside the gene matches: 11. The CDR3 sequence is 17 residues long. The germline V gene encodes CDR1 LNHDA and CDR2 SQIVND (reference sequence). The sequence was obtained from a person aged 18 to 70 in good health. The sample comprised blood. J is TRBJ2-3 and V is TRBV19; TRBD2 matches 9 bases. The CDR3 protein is CASSASMTSGHTDTQYF. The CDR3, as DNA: TGTGCCAGTAGTGCATCCATGACTAGCGGACACACAGATACGCAGTATTTT.